This is a list of T cell receptor beta chains from one sample in a study of shared clonotypes between healthy human individuals. Clones were read by immunoSEQ multiplex PCR, and TCRdb kept only the in-frame ones, dropping some. In the table there are 700,000 to 950,000 clones, about 96% of which are singletons. Sequences were obtained from naive CD8+ T cells sorted from blood. These receptor sequences come from a man between 25 and 39 years old in good health. Each CDR3 is given with its conserved first and last residue. Fields, in order: J gene, clone size, D gene, V gene, CDR3 protein, CDR3 DNA. A D gene is named only where the DNA matches it firmly. Not every row has a clone size; where given, it reads once, few, many or a size class.

J: TRBJ2-7; size: .; D: .; V: TRBV5-4; CDR3: CASSLVGGLTYEQYF; DNA: TGTGCCAGCAGCTTGGTCGGGGGCCTTACCTACGAGCAGTACTTC
J: TRBJ2-7; size: .; D: .; V: TRBV11-2; CDR3: CASRPPGWDEQYF; DNA: TGTGCCAGCAGACCTCCCGGTTGGGACGAGCAGTACTTC
J: TRBJ2-7; size: .; D: TRBD1; V: TRBV9; CDR3: CASSVAGQGHYEQYF; DNA: TGTGCCAGCAGCGTAGCAGGACAGGGGCATTACGAGCAGTACTTC
J: TRBJ1-2; size: .; D: .; V: TRBV5-4; CDR3: CASSLGQILEGGYTF; DNA: TGTGCCAGCAGCTTGGGTCAGATTTTGGAAGGTGGCTACACCTTC
J: TRBJ2-2; size: .; D: .; V: TRBV2; CDR3: CASSESPNTGELFF; DNA: TGTGCCAGCAGTGAAAGCCCCAACACCGGGGAGCTGTTTTTT
J: TRBJ2-1; size: .; D: .; V: TRBV5-5; CDR3: CASSLDLGTPMDEQFF; DNA: TGTGCCAGCAGCTTGGACTTGGGGACTCCTATGGATGAGCAGTTCTTC
J: TRBJ2-7; size: .; D: .; V: TRBV7-9; CDR3: CASSSPLQRVYEQYF; DNA: TGTGCCAGCAGCTCCCCTCTCCAGCGAGTCTACGAGCAGTACTTC
J: TRBJ2-7; size: .; D: TRBD1; V: TRBV27; CDR3: CASSVARQGPYEQYF; DNA: TGTGCCAGCAGTGTCGCCCGACAGGGACCCTACGAGCAGTACTTC
J: TRBJ1-1; size: .; D: .; V: TRBV10-3; CDR3: CAISGVMNTEAFF; DNA: TGTGCCATCAGCGGGGTCATGAACACTGAAGCTTTCTTT
J: TRBJ2-7; size: .; D: .; V: TRBV15; CDR3: CATSRDRLIRQPYEQYF; DNA: TGTGCCACCAGCAGAGATCGGCTTATAAGACAGCCCTACGAGCAGTACTTC
J: TRBJ2-3; size: .; D: TRBD1; V: TRBV28; CDR3: CASSTIIRRQGSTDTQYF; DNA: TGTGCCAGCAGTACTATTATCCGCAGACAGGGGAGCACAGATACGCAGTATTTT
J: TRBJ2-7; size: .; D: .; V: TRBV19; CDR3: CASSIDRDAGSYEQYF; DNA: TGTGCCAGTAGTATAGATCGTGACGCGGGGAGCTACGAGCAGTACTTC
J: TRBJ2-7; size: .; D: .; V: TRBV18; CDR3: CASSPSTLVSFSYEQYF; DNA: TGTGCCAGCTCACCAAGTACCCTGGTCTCCTTCTCCTACGAGCAGTACTTC
J: TRBJ2-1; size: .; D: TRBD2; V: TRBV4-1; CDR3: CASSQDGGPGLAVYNEQFF; DNA: TGCGCCAGCAGCCAAGATGGGGGTCCGGGACTAGCGGTTTACAATGAGCAGTTCTTC
J: TRBJ1-1; size: .; D: .; V: TRBV19; CDR3: CASRSTDIYMNTEAFF; DNA: TGTGCCAGTAGGTCCACGGACATATACATGAACACTGAAGCTTTCTTT
J: TRBJ1-4; size: .; D: .; V: TRBV27; CDR3: CASSSPRLEKLFF; DNA: TGTGCCAGCAGTTCGCCCCGCCTGGAAAAACTGTTTTTT
J: TRBJ2-3; size: once; D: TRBD1; V: TRBV29-1; CDR3: CSAVQGATDTQYF; DNA: TGCAGCGCCGTACAGGGGGCTACAGATACGCAGTATTTT
J: TRBJ2-3; size: .; D: TRBD2; V: TRBV28; CDR3: CASSFLAALGADTQYF; DNA: TGTGCCAGCAGTTTCCTAGCGGCCCTGGGGGCAGATACGCAGTATTTT
J: TRBJ2-7; size: .; D: .; V: TRBV28; CDR3: CASSFGLDEQYF; DNA: TGTGCCAGCAGTTTTGGCCTAGATGAGCAGTACTTC
J: TRBJ2-5; size: .; D: .; V: TRBV5-4; CDR3: CASSSETAGLETQYF; DNA: TGTGCCAGCAGCTCGGAAACGGCTGGTTTAGAGACCCAGTACTTC
J: TRBJ2-7; size: .; D: .; V: TRBV30; CDR3: CAWSVGTAYEQYF; DNA: TGTGCCTGGAGTGTCGGGACGGCCTACGAGCAGTACTTC
J: TRBJ1-1; size: .; D: TRBD1; V: TRBV6-1; CDR3: CASSTTGQGMAEAFF; DNA: TGTGCCAGCAGTACCACGGGACAGGGTATGGCTGAAGCTTTCTTT
J: TRBJ2-6; size: .; D: .; V: TRBV4-3; CDR3: CASSQLHSGANVLTF; DNA: TGCGCCAGCAGCCAACTCCACTCTGGGGCCAACGTCCTGACTTTC
J: TRBJ2-7; size: .; D: TRBD1; V: TRBV5-6; CDR3: CASSGTGYEQYF; DNA: TGTGCCAGCAGCGGGACAGGGTACGAGCAGTACTTC
J: TRBJ2-2; size: .; D: .; V: TRBV7-8; CDR3: CASSLDLNTGELFF; DNA: TGTGCCAGCAGCTTAGATCTGAACACCGGGGAGCTGTTTTTT
J: TRBJ2-1; size: .; D: .; V: TRBV7-9; CDR3: CASSLVSPVYEQFF; DNA: TGTGCCAGCAGCCTCGTCAGCCCGGTTTATGAGCAGTTCTTC
J: TRBJ1-5; size: .; D: TRBD1; V: TRBV27; CDR3: CAIQPPGQGGNQPQHF; DNA: TGTGCCATCCAGCCTCCGGGACAGGGAGGCAATCAGCCCCAGCATTTT
J: TRBJ1-2; size: .; D: TRBD1; V: TRBV18; CDR3: CASSPLAPDRDPGYTF; DNA: TGTGCCAGCTCACCCCTAGCTCCTGACAGGGACCCTGGCTACACCTTC
J: TRBJ2-7; size: .; D: .; V: TRBV28; CDR3: CASSQTDYEQYF; DNA: TGTGCCAGCAGTCAGACAGACTACGAGCAGTACTTC
J: TRBJ1-2; size: .; D: TRBD1; V: TRBV30; CDR3: CAWSPGQGRTNGIYGYTF; DNA: TGTGCCTGGAGCCCGGGACAGGGAAGAACGAACGGCATATATGGCTACACCTTC
J: TRBJ2-1; size: .; D: TRBD2; V: TRBV29-1; CDR3: CSVDGGVLAENEQFF; DNA: TGCAGCGTTGATGGAGGTGTGCTAGCGGAGAATGAGCAGTTCTTC
J: TRBJ2-7; size: once; D: .; V: TRBV10-1; CDR3: CASSEAGSYEQYF; DNA: TGCGCCAGCAGTGAGGCAGGGTCCTACGAGCAGTACTTC
J: TRBJ2-1; size: .; D: .; V: TRBV4-2; CDR3: CASSQDLAGASGNEQFF; DNA: TGTGCCAGCAGCCAAGATCTGGCCGGCGCGTCTGGCAATGAGCAGTTCTTC
J: TRBJ1-2; size: .; D: TRBD1; V: TRBV9; CDR3: CASSAPRDRINYGYTF; DNA: TGTGCCAGCAGCGCACCAAGGGACAGGATTAACTATGGCTACACCTTC
J: TRBJ2-1; size: .; D: TRBD2; V: TRBV9; CDR3: CASSSSGLAYNEQFF; DNA: TGTGCCAGCAGCTCATCGGGACTAGCGTACAATGAGCAGTTCTTC
J: TRBJ1-1; size: .; D: .; V: TRBV6-5; CDR3: CASTKGQIGSEAFF; DNA: TGTGCCAGCACCAAAGGACAGATTGGTTCTGAAGCTTTCTTT
J: TRBJ1-1; size: .; D: .; V: TRBV7-8; CDR3: CASSDWDGTVNTEAFF; DNA: TGTGCCAGCAGCGACTGGGACGGGACTGTCAACACTGAAGCTTTCTTT
J: TRBJ2-7; size: .; D: TRBD2; V: TRBV6-1; CDR3: CASKLWTSGSYEQYF; DNA: TGTGCCAGTAAACTATGGACTAGCGGGAGCTACGAGCAGTACTTC
J: TRBJ2-7; size: .; D: TRBD1; V: TRBV7-2; CDR3: CASSLGPTGANYEQYF; DNA: TGTGCCAGCAGCTTAGGCCCGACAGGGGCGAACTACGAGCAGTACTTC
J: TRBJ2-5; size: .; D: .; V: TRBV5-4; CDR3: CASSLRGASWVQETQYF; DNA: TGTGCCAGCAGCTTAAGGGGTGCTAGTTGGGTCCAAGAGACCCAGTACTTC
J: TRBJ2-7; size: .; D: .; V: TRBV5-5; CDR3: CASSESKASYEQYF; DNA: TGTGCCAGCAGCGAATCAAAAGCATCCTACGAGCAGTACTTC
J: TRBJ2-3; size: once; D: TRBD2; V: TRBV10-3; CDR3: CAISPVTSGGTDTQYF; DNA: TGTGCCATCAGCCCTGTCACTAGCGGGGGCACAGATACGCAGTATTTT
J: TRBJ2-1; size: .; D: .; V: TRBV18; CDR3: CASSPRMTLSSYNEQFF; DNA: TGTGCCAGCTCACCCAGAATGACGCTTAGCTCCTACAATGAGCAGTTCTTC
J: TRBJ2-2; size: .; D: .; V: TRBV19; CDR3: CASSKGVNGELFF; DNA: TGTGCCAGTAGTAAAGGTGTTAACGGGGAGCTGTTTTTT
J: TRBJ2-5; size: .; D: .; V: TRBV21-1; CDR3: CASSMRLGETQYF; DNA: TGTGCCAGCAGCATGAGACTAGGAGAGACCCAGTACTTC
J: TRBJ2-3; size: .; D: TRBD2; V: TRBV9; CDR3: CASRAGLAQTDTQYF; DNA: TGTGCCAGCAGAGCGGGACTAGCGCAAACAGATACGCAGTATTTT
J: TRBJ2-1; size: .; D: TRBD2; V: TRBV6-5; CDR3: CASSLGGRGLNEQFF; DNA: TGTGCCAGCAGCCTCGGCGGGAGGGGTCTAAATGAGCAGTTCTTC
J: TRBJ1-5; size: .; D: .; V: TRBV11-2; CDR3: CASSVTGSNQPQHF; DNA: TGTGCCAGCAGCGTCACAGGGAGCAATCAGCCCCAGCATTTT
J: TRBJ2-3; size: .; D: .; V: TRBV5-1; CDR3: CASSLVPGGTDTQYF; DNA: TGCGCCAGCAGCTTGGTACCGGGAGGCACAGATACGCAGTATTTT
J: TRBJ2-1; size: .; D: .; V: TRBV29-1; CDR3: CSAERGGNEQFF; DNA: TGCAGCGCCGAAAGGGGAGGTAATGAGCAGTTCTTC
J: TRBJ2-7; size: .; D: TRBD2; V: TRBV27; CDR3: CASSKGLAGVREQYF; DNA: TGTGCCAGCAGTAAAGGACTAGCGGGAGTAAGGGAGCAGTACTTC
J: TRBJ2-3; size: .; D: TRBD1; V: TRBV6-6; CDR3: CASSTDRGYTDTQYF; DNA: TGTGCCAGCAGTACGGACAGGGGATACACAGATACGCAGTATTTT
J: TRBJ2-7; size: .; D: .; V: TRBV12-5; CDR3: CASGSRTAGYEQYF; DNA: TGTGCTAGTGGTTCCCGGACAGCGGGTTACGAGCAGTACTTC
J: TRBJ2-7; size: .; D: .; V: TRBV10-1; CDR3: CASSDRPDRDEQYF; DNA: TGCGCCAGCAGTGATCGCCCTGACAGAGACGAGCAGTACTTC
J: TRBJ2-1; size: .; D: .; V: TRBV5-1; CDR3: CASSFPRGSNHNEQFF; DNA: TGCGCCAGCAGCTTTCCTAGGGGATCCAACCACAATGAGCAGTTCTTC
J: TRBJ2-3; size: .; D: .; V: TRBV11-2; CDR3: CASSFWSTDTQYF; DNA: TGTGCCAGCAGCTTTTGGAGCACAGATACGCAGTATTTT
J: TRBJ2-7; size: .; D: TRBD2; V: TRBV28; CDR3: CASSSARASGRAYEQYF; DNA: TGTGCCAGCAGTTCCGCCCGGGCTAGCGGGAGAGCGTACGAGCAGTACTTC
J: TRBJ2-7; size: .; D: .; V: TRBV10-3; CDR3: CAISERTDNTYEQYF; DNA: TGTGCCATCAGTGAGCGGACGGATAATACATACGAGCAGTACTTC
J: TRBJ2-4; size: once; D: .; V: TRBV7-6; CDR3: CASSLATGRDIQYF; DNA: TGTGCCAGCAGCTTAGCGACAGGGAGGGACATTCAGTACTTC